Reported below is one T cell receptor (beta chain). The ends were cut back, 8 bases at V and 5 bases at J, with 13 bases in the middle. From germline, CDR1 is LGHNA and CDR2 YNFKEQ. The CDR3 runs to 13 residues. The time point was: baseline, week 1 (first vaccination visit). As to treatment: pre-vaccination baseline after standard-of-care therapy. TCRdb's copy holds only in-frame clones and misses some; the assay was immunoSEQ multiplex PCR. Of tens of thousands of clones in the sample, about four fifths were seen once. This sample was taken from a study of a mutant IDH1 vaccine in newly diagnosed glioma. Study at large: Previous treatment comprised radiotherapy, temozolomide, or both, mostly both.

The sequence derives from a woman aged 45-60 years with glioma. The chain employs TRBV4-2 and TRBJ1-5; possible D gene TRBD1, 6 bases. The specimen comprised PBMCs, sampled from a glioma patient treated with radiotherapy, temozolomide or both. The CDR3 nucleotides are TGTGCCAGCCGTGGGGAGGGGGATCAGCCCCAGCATTTT. Residues: CASRGEGDQPQHF.